Sequencing of this T cell receptor (beta chain) was carried out in a study of human T cells and chemical hapten exposure. Across the study: The patch tests put 0.01% DPC on the skin of the upper back and were read 6 days later.

Study-wide results and limits: Sensitizing with DPC caused no change in TCRs above 1 in 1000 frequency.

This clonotype was counted ten times or more. As yet, its antigen is unknown. The CDR3 spans 14 residues. Germline lookup yields CDR1 SGHVS and CDR2 FNYEAQ. J gave up 7 bases and V 2 bases, and 7 bases lay outside the gene matches. Library preparation tagged each individual cDNA molecule with a unique molecular identifier. TCRdb independently ran MiXCR on the RACE reads; one entry per CDR3 protein. The sample has some 300,000 distinct CDR3 sequences; over 5% are singletons. Indicated time point: pre-sensitization, week 0. The treatment was: therapeutic diphenylcyclopropenone sensitization with weekly scalp DPC. Patch tests were applied only after blood draws.

The sequence was collected from a woman between 18 and 30 years old with alopecia areata. Some clones in this sample may be carry-over from other donors' samples. The chain uses TRBV7-6 and TRBJ2-7; TRBD1 matches at 8 bases. Source: whole blood, taken in connection with sensitization to the hapten diphenylcyclopropenone (DPC). The CDR3, as DNA: TGTGCCAGCAGCTTAAATCAGGGGGCGCGTGAGCAGTACTTC. Amino acid sequence: CASSLNQGAREQYF.